This TCR beta chain is from a study of tissue T cells after allogeneic stem cell transplantation. As for this clone: Its target is unknown. Genes and germline come from the mouse. Sequencing ends 1 residue short of the CDR3 end; the germline J gene provides the rest.

Time point noted: mouse harvest day 7 after allogeneic transplant. Mouse grafts combined 10^7 T-cell-depleted bone marrow cells with 10^6 splenic CD5+ T cells. Tissues came from B6→BALB/c major-mismatch GVHD mice at day 7 or 14. General study results and limits: The study did not identify alloreactive or antigen-specific tissue TCRs, and some clones might be persisting host cells.

Produced via immunoSEQ multiplex PCR; TCRdb's table is partial and in-frame only. The sample has about 5,000 clones; about 48% are singletons. The CDR3 has 14 amino acids. Trimming took 6 bases from V and 7 from J; bases not matched to a gene: 6. Germline V gene sequence: CDR1 LGHDT, CDR2 YNNKQL (reference sequence). The receptor was derived from a female BALB/c mouse given C57BL/6 T cells with graft-versus-host disease after an allogeneic hematopoietic cell transplant. Sequencing was done on a sample of gut tissue. The genes are TRBV4 and TRBJ2-1, with 10 bases aligning to TRBD2. The CDR3 reads CASRPGGALAEQFF. The CDR3 bases that were read are TGTGCCAGCAGGCCTGGGGGGGCGCTCGCTGAGCAGTTC.